Following are 12 T cell receptor beta chains from one sample sequenced in a study of cytomegalovirus exposure and HLA in healthy donors. The PCR employed 60 Vbeta primers together with 13 Jbeta primers. Produced via immunoSEQ multiplex PCR; TCRdb's table is partial and in-frame only. The top ten clones hold 1.3% to 1.5% of a sample with 150,000 to 200,000 clones, roughly three quarters of them seen once. The sequenced material came from PBMCs. All receptors come from a man aged 60 to 69 in good health and CMV-seronegative.

The chain has TRBV4-1 and TRBJ2-7; D not certain. Trimming pared 2 bases from V and 6 bases from J, leaving 8 bases between. Germline V lookup: CDR1 MGHRA, CDR2 YSYEKL. This CDR3 is built from 12 residues. CDR3 nucleotides: TGCGCCAGCAGCCAAATTCCGGGCGAGCAGTACTTC. It specifies CASSQIPGEQYF.

The chain recombines TRBV11-2 with TRBJ1-4; perhaps TRBD1 as D (5 bases). CDR1 SGHAT and CDR2 FQNNGV come from the germline V gene. The length of the CDR3 is 13 residues. V dropped 5 bases and J dropped 8 bases, with 12 bases sitting between them. Here the CDR3 reads CASSRLGQEKLFF. DNA of the CDR3: TGTGCCAGCAGCCGTCTAGGACAAGAAAAACTGTTTTTT.

This clone was seen once. The chain is built from TRBV28 and TRBJ1-1; D unresolved. Trimming removed 3 bases from V and 1 base from J, with 6 bases in between. The CDR3 is made up of 13 amino acids. Germline values: CDR1 MDHEN, CDR2 SYDVKM. The CDR3 reads CASSLNRNTEAFF. As DNA, the CDR3 is TGTGCCAGCAGTTTGAACAGGAACACTGAAGCTTTCTTT.

The chain is built from TRBV5-6 and TRBJ2-1; D is possibly TRBD2 (6 bases). The CDR3 covers 14 residues. The V gene lost 0 bases and the J gene lost 5 bases, with 9 bases spanning the gap. Per germline, CDR1 SGHDT and CDR2 YYEEEE. For the CDR3, the DNA is TGTGCCAGCAGCTTGGGTCCGGGGGACAATGAGCAGTTCTTC. Its translation is CASSLGPGDNEQFF.

The chain joins TRBV18 to TRBJ1-1; D ambiguous. The germline V gene encodes CDR1 KGHSH and CDR2 LQKENI. This CDR3 has 15 amino acids. The ends were cut back, 2 bases at V and 1 base at J, with 11 bases in the middle. The CDR3 DNA is TGTGCCAGCTCACCAAATGCGAGGCGGAACACTGAAGCTTTCTTT. Its translation: CASSPNARRNTEAFF.

The gene calls are TRBV30 and TRBJ1-3; D is uncertain. The CDR3 contains 17 residues. V shed 0 bases and J shed 1 base, with 16 bases lying between them. Per germline, CDR1 GTSNPN and CDR2 SVGIG (reference sequence). The DNA for the CDR3 is TGTGCCTGGAGTGTACCAGTGGCCGGAGTATCTGGAAACACCATATATTTT. Translating gives CAWSVPVAGVSGNTIYF.

The genes are TRBV7-7 and TRBJ2-2, with a possible D match to TRBD2 (6 bases). The V gene lost 6 bases and the J gene lost 5 bases, with 19 bases spanning the gap. This CDR3 is 16 amino acids long. The germline CDR1 and CDR2 sequences are SSHAT and FNYEAQ (reference sequence). The DNA of the CDR3 is TGTGCCAGCAGTGGGGGGTCGGTCCCGTTTACCGGGGAGCTGTTTTTT. It yields the protein CASSGGSVPFTGELFF.

The gene calls are TRBV2 and TRBJ1-3; 9 bases align to TRBD1. The CDR3 sequence is 14 residues long. Trimming cost V 6 bases and J 2 bases; bases outside gene matches: 2. Germline loops: CDR1 SNHLY, CDR2 FYNNEI. CDR3 residues: CASRGQGPGNTIYF. In DNA, the CDR3 is TGTGCCAGCAGGGGACAGGGCCCTGGAAACACCATATATTTT.

The chain employs TRBV19 and TRBJ1-2; D is possibly TRBD1 (5 bases). This CDR3 has 15 residues. The germline V gene has CDR1 LNHDA and CDR2 SQIVND (reference sequence). V was trimmed by 5 bases and J by 6 bases, leaving 19 bases between them. DNA of the CDR3: TGTGCCAGTAGTTTATTAGGGGCGCGTCCCGATGGCTACACCTTC. Its protein is CASSLLGARPDGYTF.

This sequence joins TRBV6-6 and TRBJ2-7; 9 nucleotides agree with TRBD2. CDR3 length: 15 residues. The trim removed 2 bases at V and 4 bases at J, leaving 6 bases unmatched. From germline, CDR1 is MNHNY and CDR2 SVGAGI (reference sequence). The CDR3 bases are TGTGCCAGCAGTTACCGCGGCGGGAGGGAATACGAGCAGTACTTC. Residues: CASSYRGGREYEQYF.

The chain has TRBV29-1 and TRBJ2-2, with D perhaps matching TRBD2 (6 bases). Looked up from germline, CDR1 is SQVTM and CDR2 is ANQGSEA. V was cut by 4 bases and J by 0 bases, with 15 bases left in between. The CDR3 is 16 amino acids. CDR3: CSVGWGDGANTGELFF. CDR3 nucleotide sequence: TGCAGCGTTGGGTGGGGGGACGGAGCGAACACCGGGGAGCTGTTTTTT.

This clone was seen only a few times. This chain connects TRBV5-1 to TRBJ2-7; 9 nucleotides agree with TRBD2. Germline V CDR1 and CDR2: SGHRS, YFSETQ. After removal of 4 bases from V and 5 bases from J, the junction contained 7 bases not matched to a gene. The CDR3 extends over 14 amino acids. As DNA, the CDR3 is TGCGCCAGCAGCCCCGGGACTAGCAGCCACGAGCAGTACTTC. It translates to CASSPGTSSHEQYF.